The 23 T cell receptor beta chains given below trace back to one sample, sequenced in a study of OX40 agonist ivuxolimab in advanced cancers. Data came from immunoSEQ multiplex PCR; TCRdb stores just in-frame clones and leaves some out. Of 90,000 or so clones in the sample, under 95% were seen once. This material consisted of CD4+ or CD8+ T cells sorted from blood, taken in a trial of the OX40 agonist ivuxolimab. Receptors originate from an adult with an advanced solid tumor such as melanoma, head and neck, liver or kidney cancer.

This clone showed up just once. The chain has TRBV2 and TRBJ1-2; unclear D gene. Germline V gene sequence: CDR1 SNHLY, CDR2 FYNNEI. The CDR3 length is 14 residues. Trimming shortened V by 4 bases and J by 2 bases, and 11 bases separated the two germline ends. CDR3 coding DNA: TGTGCCAGCAGTGCGGGAGGCAACAACTATGGCTACACCTTC. Protein sequence: CASSAGGNNYGYTF.

V is TRBV4-3 and J is TRBJ1-5; no definite D call. CDR1 and CDR2 from the germline V gene are LGHNA and YSLEER. Trimming stripped 4 bases from V and 6 bases from J, with 13 bases between. This CDR3 is 14 amino acids long. The DNA of the CDR3 is TGCGCCAGCAGCCCTGGCGGAGGGTTTCAGCCCCAGCATTTT. Protein sequence: CASSPGGGFQPQHF.

For this clone: Other DNA sequences in the sample encode the same CDR3. The rearrangement joins TRBV4-3 to TRBJ2-3; 13 positions match TRBD2. Trimming removed 4 bases from V and 4 bases from J; junction bases left unmatched: 5. The CDR3 extends over 16 amino acids. Germline assignment: CDR1 LGHNA and CDR2 YSLEER. The CDR3, as DNA: TGCGCCAGCAGCCGAGGACTAGCGGGAGTGGCAGATACGCAGTATTTT. Translating it yields CASSRGLAGVADTQYF.

This chain connects TRBV4-1 to TRBJ1-4, with a weak D call TRBD1 (5 bases). Germline CDR1 MGHRA, CDR2 YSYEKL. This CDR3 has 17 residues. V was trimmed by 0 bases and J by 7 bases, leaving 18 bases between them. The CDR3 nucleotides read TGCGCCAGCAGCCAAGATTGGGGGAGCCAGGTGACTGAAAAACTGTTTTTT. Translating gives CASSQDWGSQVTEKLFF.

The chain has TRBV6-5 and TRBJ2-1; 10 nucleotides line up with TRBD1. The V gene's germline CDR1 is MNHEY and CDR2 SVGAGI. After removal of 4 bases from V and 8 bases from J, the junction contained 5 bases not matched to a gene. The CDR3 is made up of 14 amino acids. The CDR3 loop reads CASSWGQGSDEQFF. CDR3 nucleotides: TGTGCCAGCAGTTGGGGACAGGGGTCCGATGAGCAGTTCTTC.

V gene TRBV5-6 combines with J gene TRBJ1-4, with a weak D call TRBD1 (6 bases). The CDR3 runs to 16 residues. V lost 2 bases, J lost 4 bases, and 15 bases lay in between. The germline gives CDR1 SGHDT, CDR2 YYEEEE. The CDR3 DNA is TGTGCCAGCAGCTTAGAACTCGAGGGGGGTAATGAAAAACTGTTTTTT. Amino acids: CASSLELEGGNEKLFF.

This clone came up once. This chain links TRBV30 with TRBJ2-2, with a possible D match to TRBD2 (6 bases). V was shortened by 3 bases and J by 6 bases, with 17 bases between the two germline ends. CDR1 is GTSNPN, CDR2 SVGIG, per germline (reference sequence). This CDR3 is 15 amino acids long. As DNA, the CDR3 is TGTGCCTGGAGAAGCGGAGGGCAGGGCGCCGGGGAGCTGTTTTTT. The encoded protein is CAWRSGGQGAGELFF.

The rearrangement joins TRBV19 to TRBJ2-2; no clear D. The CDR3 is 10 amino acids. Per germline, CDR1 LNHDA and CDR2 SQIVND (reference sequence). V lost 5 bases and J lost 9, with 4 bases in between. The CDR3: CASSDRELFF. CDR3 in DNA: TGTGCCAGTAGTGACCGGGAGCTGTTTTTT.

The chain combines TRBV10-3 with TRBJ1-2, with no clear D. Per the germline V gene, CDR1 is ENHRY and CDR2 is SYGVKD. This CDR3 spans 14 amino acids. Between the trimmed V and J ends, which lost 0 bases and 0 bases, there was a span of 5 bases. Written as DNA, the CDR3 is TGTGCCATCAGTGAGTCTCCTGCTAACTATGGCTACACCTTC. Protein product: CAISESPANYGYTF.

This sequence joins TRBV28 and TRBJ2-6; TRBD1 matches 9 bases. CDR1 and CDR2 (germline): MDHEN, SYDVKM. V gave up 6 bases and J gave up 2 bases; unmatched junction bases: 8. The CDR3 runs 17 residues. As DNA, the CDR3 is TGTGCCAGCAGCCACCAACAGGGGGCGGCTGGGGCCAACGTCCTGACTTTC. It yields the protein CASSHQQGAAGANVLTF.

V is TRBV19 and J is TRBJ2-1; 12 positions match TRBD2. Unmatched junction bases numbered 12, after V lost 5 bases and J lost 7 bases. The germline CDR1 and CDR2 sequences are LNHDA and SQIVND (reference sequence). This CDR3 comprises 17 residues. The CDR3 sequence: CASSPQGTTSGRNEQFF. CDR3 in DNA: TGTGCCAGTAGTCCCCAGGGGACAACTAGCGGGAGGAATGAGCAGTTCTTC.

V gene TRBV18 combines with J gene TRBJ2-3, with D possibly matching TRBD1 (5 bases). CDR1 is KGHSH, CDR2 LQKENI, per germline. V was clipped by 2 bases and J by 0 bases, with 6 bases between them. This CDR3 has 14 amino acids. CDR3 loop: CASSPTGSTDTQYF. CDR3 DNA sequence: TGTGCCAGCTCACCAACAGGCAGCACAGATACGCAGTATTTT.

The chain recombines TRBV5-1 with TRBJ1-2; D gene ambiguous. This CDR3 region has 15 residues. Germline V gene data show CDR1 as SGHRS and CDR2 as YFSETQ. V lost 4 bases and J 3 bases, leaving 16 bases between the germline ends. In DNA, the CDR3 is TGCGCCAGCAGCCCGAGGGTGGGGTCGGACTATGGCTACACCTTC. This translates into CASSPRVGSDYGYTF.

This chain uses TRBV7-2 with TRBJ2-2; D gene ambiguous. V lost 6 bases to trimming and J lost 3 bases, with 11 bases between them. The germline V gene has CDR1 SGHTA and CDR2 FQGNSA. This CDR3 contains 14 residues. CDR3 sequence (DNA): TGTGCCAGCAGTCCCGACGGACACACCGGGGAGCTGTTTTTT. This translates into CASSPDGHTGELFF.

This rearrangement joins TRBV4-1 to TRBJ2-7, with TRBD2 matching 8 bases. This CDR3 region has 19 residues. The ends lost 6 bases at V and 0 bases at J; junction bases unmatched: 19. Germline V gene sequence: CDR1 MGHRA, CDR2 YSYEKL. In nucleotides, the CDR3 is TGCGCCAGCAGGACGGTGGGAGTAGCGGGACCTTCGACCTCCTACGAGCAGTACTTC. Protein sequence: CASRTVGVAGPSTSYEQYF.

This clone appeared once. This rearrangement joins TRBV27 to TRBJ1-1, with TRBD1 identical over 10 bases. Germline assignment: CDR1 MNHEY and CDR2 SMNVEV (reference sequence). V trimming: 6 bases; J trimming: 0 bases; junction bases outside the gene matches: 7. The CDR3 contains 16 residues. This CDR3 is CASRDDRGHLNTEAFF. The CDR3, as DNA: TGTGCCAGCAGGGATGACAGGGGGCATTTGAACACTGAAGCTTTCTTT.

The chain carries TRBV5-6 and TRBJ1-1, with 11 positions matching TRBD1. Unmatched junction bases numbered 3, after V lost 4 bases and J lost 7 bases. The CDR3 has 13 amino acids. Looked up from germline, CDR1 is SGHDT and CDR2 is YYEEEE. CDR3 coding DNA: TGTGCCAGCAGCGGGACAGGGGGTTATGAAGCTTTCTTT. Translation: CASSGTGGYEAFF.

This clone was detected once. The chain couples TRBV5-1 to TRBJ2-7; the D call may be TRBD1 or TRBD2 (6 bases each). Trimming pared 1 base from V and 5 bases from J, leaving 10 bases between. The CDR3 spans 13 residues. Germline loops: CDR1 SGHRS, CDR2 YFSETQ. CDR3 in amino acids: CASSLNGGDEQYF. CDR3 nucleotides: TGCGCCAGCAGCTTGAACGGGGGCGACGAGCAGTACTTC.

The rearrangement links TRBV5-8 to TRBJ1-4; D call uncertain. The CDR3 sequence is 14 residues long. CDR1 is SGHTS and CDR2 is YDEGEE in the germline V gene. The V end was cut by 4 bases, the J end by 0 bases, with 7 bases between. CDR3 amino acids: CASSVQATNEKLFF. The CDR3 DNA reads as TGTGCCAGCAGCGTCCAAGCAACTAATGAAAAACTGTTTTTT.

CDR3 amino acids: CASSLGTEDNEKLFF. For the CDR3, the DNA is TGTGCCAGTAGTTTAGGGACAGAGGACAATGAAAAACTGTTTTTT. The chain recombines TRBV19 with TRBJ1-4, with 7 bases aligning to TRBD1. The CDR3 spans 15 residues. Germline CDR1 is LNHDA and CDR2 is SQIVND (reference sequence). V was pared by 5 bases and J by 5 bases, with 8 bases of the junction left unmatched.

The chain recombines TRBV5-1 with TRBJ1-1, with a tentative D call TRBD1 (6 bases). CDR3 length equals 15 residues. V was cut by 6 bases and J by 1 base, with 16 bases left in between. Germline CDR1 SGHRS, CDR2 YFSETQ. In nucleotides, the CDR3 is TGCGCCAGCACCCCAACCACGACAGGGAACACTGAAGCTTTCTTT. Protein: CASTPTTTGNTEAFF.

This clone showed up just a few times. The V gene is TRBV7-9, the J gene TRBJ2-5; TRBD1 or TRBD2 may be the D gene (5 bases each). V was pared by 4 bases and J by 4 bases, with 7 bases between. In germline, CDR1 is SEHNR, CDR2 FQNEAQ (reference sequence). This CDR3 contains 12 residues. CDR3 in amino acids: CASSWGSETQYF. The CDR3 DNA reads TGTGCCAGCAGCTGGGGGTCAGAGACCCAGTACTTC. The full variable domain, its missing parts supplied by reference TRBV7-9 and TRBJ2-5, is DTGVSQNPRHKITKRGQNVTFRCDPISEHNRLYWYRQTLGQGPEFLTYFQNEAQLEKSRLLSDRFSAERPKGSFSTLEIQRTEQGDSAMYLCASSWGSETQYFGPGTRLLVL.

The chain joins TRBV5-4 to TRBJ1-2; D not resolved. The V end was cut by 0 bases, the J end by 0 bases, with 9 bases between. CDR3 length: 15 residues. The germline CDR1 and CDR2 sequences are SGHNT and YYREEE (reference sequence). The CDR3 loop reads CASSLGRRANYGYTF. The CDR3 DNA reads as TGTGCCAGCAGCTTGGGCAGGAGAGCTAACTATGGCTACACCTTC.